This T cell receptor (beta chain) is drawn from a study of blood T cell repertoires in COVID-19. Across the whole study: Sites across the United States, Italy and Spain contributed samples from acute and convalescent COVID-19. The cDNA or gDNA used as material had been derived from T cells, B-cell-depleted T cells, or PBMCs.

In the source study's methods: Reference gene primer amplification gave estimated nucleated cell counts. Sequencing was performed with immunoSEQ multiplex PCR; in TCRdb, only in-frame clones are kept and a portion is missing. The V and J calls and clone size were taken over from that table, and D and trimming were inferred from the DNA. The data contain about 20,000 clones, less than 85% of them singletons. The germline gives CDR1 MDHEN, CDR2 SYDVKM. V trimming: 6 bases; J trimming: 8 bases; junction bases outside the gene matches: 9. There are 15 residues in the CDR3. Source material: peripheral blood. This clonotype was obtained from a man of 80 years or more with acute or convalescent COVID-19. This chain links TRBV28 with TRBJ2-1; 11 bases line up with TRBD2. CDR3 in DNA: TGTGCCAGCAGCCAAACTAGCGGGAGTTTGGATGAGCAGTTCTTC. As protein: CASSQTSGSLDEQFF.